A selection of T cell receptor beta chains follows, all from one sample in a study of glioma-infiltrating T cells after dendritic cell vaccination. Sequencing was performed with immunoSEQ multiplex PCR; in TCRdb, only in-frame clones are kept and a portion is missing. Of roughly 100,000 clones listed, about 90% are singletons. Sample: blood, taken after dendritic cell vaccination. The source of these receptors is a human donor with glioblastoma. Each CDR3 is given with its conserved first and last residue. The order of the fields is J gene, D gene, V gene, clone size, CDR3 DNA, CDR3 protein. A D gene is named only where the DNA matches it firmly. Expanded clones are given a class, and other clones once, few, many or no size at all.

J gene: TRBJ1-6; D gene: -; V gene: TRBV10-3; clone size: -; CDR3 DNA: TGTGCCATCAGCACCGGGACTGAAAATTCACCCCTCCACTTT; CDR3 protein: CAISTGTENSPLHF
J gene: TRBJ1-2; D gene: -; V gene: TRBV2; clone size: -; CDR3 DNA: TGTGCCAGCAGTGATGGAGGGGGCTACACCTTC; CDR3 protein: CASSDGGGYTF
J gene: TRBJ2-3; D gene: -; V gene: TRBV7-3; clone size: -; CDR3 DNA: TGTGCCAGCAGCCCCTTACATTCCACAGATACGCAGTATTTT; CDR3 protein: CASSPLHSTDTQYF
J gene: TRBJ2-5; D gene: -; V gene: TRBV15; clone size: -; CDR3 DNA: TGTGCCACCAGCGGAGGTAGCAGGGCGATAAAGACCCAGTACTTC; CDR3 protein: CATSGGSRAIKTQYF
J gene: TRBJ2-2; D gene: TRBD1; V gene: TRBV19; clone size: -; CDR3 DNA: TGTGCCAGTAGTGCAAACAGGGGGCAGGGGACCGGGGAGCTGTTTTTT; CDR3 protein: CASSANRGQGTGELFF
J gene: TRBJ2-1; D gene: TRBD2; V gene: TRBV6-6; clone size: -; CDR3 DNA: TGTGCCAGCAGTCGACTAGCGGGAGGATACAATGAGCAGTTCTTC; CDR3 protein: CASSRLAGGYNEQFF
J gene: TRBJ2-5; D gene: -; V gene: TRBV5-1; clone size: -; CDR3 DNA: TGCGCCAGCAGCCCCGGGGGACAGACCCAGTACTTC; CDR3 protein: CASSPGGQTQYF
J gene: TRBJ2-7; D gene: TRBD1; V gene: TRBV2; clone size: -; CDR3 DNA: TGTGCCAGCAACCGGGACAGGGTCACCTACGAGCAGTACTTC; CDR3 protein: CASNRDRVTYEQYF
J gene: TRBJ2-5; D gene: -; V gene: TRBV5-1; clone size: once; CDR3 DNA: TGCGCCAGCAGACGGCTAGGGGACCAAGAGACCCAGTACTTC; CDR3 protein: CASRRLGDQETQYF
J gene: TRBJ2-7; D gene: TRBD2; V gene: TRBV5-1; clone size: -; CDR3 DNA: TGCGCCAGCAGCTTAGGAGCGGGGGGACCCTACGAGCAGTACTTC; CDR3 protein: CASSLGAGGPYEQYF
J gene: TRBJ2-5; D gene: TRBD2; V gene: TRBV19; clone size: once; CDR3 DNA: TGTGCCAGTAGTAGACCGGGACTACCAGAGACCCAGTACTTC; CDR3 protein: CASSRPGLPETQYF
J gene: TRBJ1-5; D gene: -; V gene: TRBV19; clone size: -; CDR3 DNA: TGTGCCAGTAGTATAGGCCAGGGGATTCAGCCCCAGCATTTT; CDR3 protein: CASSIGQGIQPQHF
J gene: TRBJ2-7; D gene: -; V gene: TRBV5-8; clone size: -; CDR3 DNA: TGTGCCAGCAGCACCAGGACTATTACCTACGAGCAGTACTTC; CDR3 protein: CASSTRTITYEQYF
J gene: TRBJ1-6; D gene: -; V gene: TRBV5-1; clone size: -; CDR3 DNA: TGCGCCAGCAGCACCAAGCCAGGGGACGGTTCACCCCTCCACTTT; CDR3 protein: CASSTKPGDGSPLHF
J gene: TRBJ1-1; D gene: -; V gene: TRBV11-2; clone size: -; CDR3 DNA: TGTGCCAGCAGCTTCGCAGGGTCGGGTGCTGAAGCTTTCTTT; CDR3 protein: CASSFAGSGAEAFF
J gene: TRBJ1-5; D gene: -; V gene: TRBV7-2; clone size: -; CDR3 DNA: TGTGCCAGCAGCCCCGGGGGGGGCAATCAGCCCCAGCATTTT; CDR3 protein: CASSPGGGNQPQHF
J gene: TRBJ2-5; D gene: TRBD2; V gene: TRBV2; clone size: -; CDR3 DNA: TGTGCCAGCAGGCGGGAGAGACAAGAGACCCAGTACTTC; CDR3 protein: CASRRERQETQYF
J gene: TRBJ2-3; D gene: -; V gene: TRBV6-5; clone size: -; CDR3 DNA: TGTGCCAGCAGTTACGAAGCTTCCCAGGGCACAGATACGCAGTATTTT; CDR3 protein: CASSYEASQGTDTQYF
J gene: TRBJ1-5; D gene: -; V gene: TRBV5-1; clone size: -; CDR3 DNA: TGCGCCAGCAGCTTGGGAGGGAATAATCAGCCCCAGCATTTT; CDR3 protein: CASSLGGNNQPQHF
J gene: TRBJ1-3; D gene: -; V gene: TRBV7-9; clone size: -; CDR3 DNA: TGTGCCAGCAGCCCCAGGGTCTCTGGAAACACCATATATTTT; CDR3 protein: CASSPRVSGNTIYF
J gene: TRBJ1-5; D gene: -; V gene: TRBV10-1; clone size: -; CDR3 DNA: TGCGCCAGCAGTGATGGGGGGGCCCCCCAGCCCCAGCATTTT; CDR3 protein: CASSDGGAPQPQHF
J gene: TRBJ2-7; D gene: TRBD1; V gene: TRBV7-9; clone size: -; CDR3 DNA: TGTGCCAGCAGCCGAGGACAGGGGATTACCTACGAGCAGTACTTC; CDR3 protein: CASSRGQGITYEQYF
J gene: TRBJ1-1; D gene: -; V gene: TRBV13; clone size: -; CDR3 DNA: TGTGCCAGCAGCTTACGACAAGTGAACACTGAAGCTTTCTTT; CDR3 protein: CASSLRQVNTEAFF
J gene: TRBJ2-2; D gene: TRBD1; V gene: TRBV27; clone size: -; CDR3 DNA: TGTGCCAGCGGCTTCAGGGGGCCCGGGGAGCTGTTTTTT; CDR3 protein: CASGFRGPGELFF
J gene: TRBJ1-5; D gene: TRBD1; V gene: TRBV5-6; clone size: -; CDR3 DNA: TGTGCCAGCAGCCAGGGGGTTAGCAATCAGCCCCAGCATTTT; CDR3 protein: CASSQGVSNQPQHF
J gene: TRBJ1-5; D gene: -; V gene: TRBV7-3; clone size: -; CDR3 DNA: TGTGCCAGCAGCCTATATTACAGCAATCAGCCCCAGCATTTT; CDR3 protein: CASSLYYSNQPQHF